Listed here are 3 T cell receptor beta chains from one sample, sequenced in a study of blood T cell repertoires in COVID-19. Clones were sequenced by immunoSEQ multiplex PCR, and TCRdb holds only the in-frame ones, with some missing. The sample yields about 68,000 clones, over 65% seen once. The sequenced sample was peripheral blood. These receptors were collected from a human donor in a cohort sampled during active COVID-19.

J is TRBJ2-5 and V is TRBV5-1; a weak D match, TRBD1 (6 bases). The CDR3 covers 16 residues. Germline V lookup: CDR1 SGHRS, CDR2 YFSETQ. Between the trimmed V and J ends, which lost 0 bases and 3 bases, there was a span of 15 bases. In DNA form, the CDR3 reads TGCGCCAGCAGCTTGGTATCTTCCGGACAGAAAGAGACCCAGTACTTC. It specifies CASSLVSSGQKETQYF.

The chain employs TRBV15 and TRBJ1-6, with a possible D match to TRBD1 (6 bases). The germline gives CDR1 LNHNV, CDR2 YYDKDF (reference sequence). V lost 0 bases and J 6 bases, leaving 12 bases between the germline ends. The CDR3 covers 16 residues. The CDR3 reads CATSRDRGHINSPLHF. The CDR3 DNA reads TGTGCCACCAGCAGAGACCGGGGACACATTAATTCACCCCTCCACTTT.

CDR3 protein: CATGGSGYNEQFF. The CDR3 bases are TGTGCCACAGGGGGAAGTGGCTACAATGAGCAGTTCTTC. The genes are TRBV10-3 and TRBJ2-1; the match to TRBD1 covers 7 bases. Germline CDR1 reads ENHRY; CDR2 reads SYGVKD. This CDR3 is built from 13 residues. The ends lost 10 bases at V and 3 bases at J; junction bases unmatched: 6.